These 6 T cell receptor beta chains share one sample of origin, sequenced in a study of cytomegalovirus exposure and HLA in healthy donors. The primer mix had 60 Vbeta and 13 Jbeta primers. Sequenced by immunoSEQ multiplex PCR; TCRdb stores in-frame clones only, minus some. Found here are about 120,000 clones, around 70% of them singletons; the top ten hold 1.6%. The specimen sequenced was PBMCs. These receptors were obtained from a woman younger than 35 in good health and CMV-seronegative.

The chain uses TRBV6-1 and TRBJ1-6, with 7 bases fitting TRBD1. This CDR3 comprises 13 residues. Germline assignment: CDR1 MNHNS and CDR2 SASEGT. V shed 11 bases and J 7 bases; nucleotides not matched to a gene: 8. CDR3 coding DNA: TGTGCCGGATCAGACAGGGCCAATTCACCCCTCCACTTT. Translation gives CAGSDRANSPLHF.

The V gene is TRBV19, the J gene TRBJ2-7; D not certain. From germline, CDR1 is LNHDA and CDR2 SQIVND (reference sequence). CDR3 size: 13 residues. The V end lost 1 base, the J end lost 3 bases, and 7 bases lay between the germline ends. CDR3 loop: CASSIGPFYEQYF. The CDR3 DNA follows: TGTGCCAGTAGTATAGGGCCTTTCTACGAGCAGTACTTC. The entire variable domain, with the rest obtained from reference TRBV19 and TRBJ2-7, is as follows: DGGITQSPKYLFRKEGQNVTLSCEQNLNHDAMYWYRQDPGQGLRLIYYSQIVNDFQKGDIAEGYSVSREKKESFPLTVTSAQKNPTAFYLCASSIGPFYEQYFGPGTRLTVT.

This clone was observed once. This chain joins TRBV7-8 and TRBJ2-1, with TRBD2 matching 9 bases. Germline V gives CDR1 SGHVS, CDR2 FQNEAQ. Trimming at V came to 6 bases and at J to 4 bases, leaving 13 bases not matched to a gene. The CDR3 length is 17 residues. The CDR3 bases are TGTGCCAGCAGTCCAATCGTAGCGGGAGCAGCTTACAATGAGCAGTTCTTC. It codes for CASSPIVAGAAYNEQFF.

The genes are TRBV5-1 and TRBJ1-1; D possibly corresponds to TRBD1 (5 bases). Germline loops: CDR1 SGHRS, CDR2 YFSETQ. Deletions cut 0 bases from V and 5 bases from J, with 14 bases between. The length of the CDR3 is 15 residues. CDR3 coding DNA: TGCGCCAGCAGCTTGGGCGCGGGGCAGAGGACTGAAGCTTTCTTT. Its protein is CASSLGAGQRTEAFF. Filled out from reference TRBV5-1 and TRBJ1-1, the complete variable domain reads KAGVTQTPRYLIKTRGQQVTLSCSPISGHRSVSWYQQTPGQGLQFLFEYFSETQRNKGNFPGRFSGRQFSNSRSEMNVSTLELGDSALYLCASSLGAGQRTEAFFGQGTRLTVV.

The chain recombines TRBV29-1 with TRBJ2-3; 7 positions agree with TRBD1. Germline loops: CDR1 SQVTM, CDR2 ANQGSEA. The CDR3 is made up of 12 amino acids. Trimming at V came to 8 bases and at J to 5 bases, leaving 7 bases not matched to a gene. The CDR3 DNA reads as TGCAGCACCCGGACAGGTGTAGATACGCAGTATTTT. Protein product: CSTRTGVDTQYF.

This chain uses TRBV28 with TRBJ1-2; a possible D gene is TRBD1 (6 bases). V was pared by 5 bases and J by 5 bases, with 18 bases between. This CDR3 contains 15 residues. Germline assignment: CDR1 MDHEN and CDR2 SYDVKM. CDR3 region: CASSGGFGQLYGYTF. In nucleotides, the CDR3 is TGTGCCAGCAGTGGCGGTTTCGGACAGCTATATGGCTACACCTTC.